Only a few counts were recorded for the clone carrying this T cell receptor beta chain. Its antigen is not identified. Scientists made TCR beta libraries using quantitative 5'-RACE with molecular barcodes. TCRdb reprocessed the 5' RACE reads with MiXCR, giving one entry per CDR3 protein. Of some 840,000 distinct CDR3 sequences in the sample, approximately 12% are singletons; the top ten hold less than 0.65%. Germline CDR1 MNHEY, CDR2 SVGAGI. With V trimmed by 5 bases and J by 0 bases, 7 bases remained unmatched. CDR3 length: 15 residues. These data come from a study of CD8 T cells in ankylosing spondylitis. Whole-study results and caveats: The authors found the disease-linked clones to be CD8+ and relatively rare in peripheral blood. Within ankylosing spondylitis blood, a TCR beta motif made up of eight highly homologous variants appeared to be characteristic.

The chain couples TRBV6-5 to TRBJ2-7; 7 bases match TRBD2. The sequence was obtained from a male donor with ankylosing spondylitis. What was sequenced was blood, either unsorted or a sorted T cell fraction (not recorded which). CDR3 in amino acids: CASSGAGVPSYEQYF. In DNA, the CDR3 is TGTGCCAGCAGTGGGGCGGGAGTGCCCTCCTACGAGCAGTACTTC.